One and the same sample provided the 9 T cell receptor beta chains below, sequenced in a study of OX40 agonist ivuxolimab in advanced cancers. The assay was immunoSEQ multiplex PCR, and TCRdb's table has in-frame clones only and misses some. The sample carries some 52,000 clones, 65% to 85% recorded once. Sequenced here: CD4+ or CD8+ T cells sorted from blood, sampled in a trial of the OX40 agonist ivuxolimab. These receptors were taken from an adult with an advanced solid tumor such as melanoma, head and neck, liver or kidney cancer.

This chain connects TRBV2 to TRBJ2-7; TRBD2 might be the D (6 bases). Germline CDR1 is SNHLY and CDR2 is FYNNEI. The CDR3 totals 15 residues. V lost 1 base and J 6 bases, leaving 16 bases between the germline ends. DNA of the CDR3: TGTGCCAGCAGTGAAGTTAGCGGATCCTCTGGCGAGCAGTACTTC. Translated: CASSEVSGSSGEQYF.

The V and J genes are TRBV27 and TRBJ1-3; D gene ambiguous. Trimming removed 4 bases from V and 2 bases from J, with 6 bases in between. There are 13 residues in the CDR3. CDR1 is MNHEY and CDR2 is SMNVEV in the germline V gene (reference sequence). The chain's CDR3 is CASSWGAGNTIYF. In nucleotides, the CDR3 is TGTGCCAGCAGTTGGGGTGCTGGAAACACCATATATTTT.

V usage is TRBV19 and J usage is TRBJ2-1, with TRBD1 matching over 7 bases. There are 17 residues in the CDR3. After removal of 5 bases from V and 5 bases from J, the junction contained 15 bases not matched to a gene. Germline V gives CDR1 LNHDA, CDR2 SQIVND (reference sequence). The CDR3 DNA sequence: TGTGCCAGTAGTTTGACAGGGTTTGAGTACGGGAACAATGAGCAGTTCTTC. This codes for CASSLTGFEYGNNEQFF. Together with reference TRBV19 and TRBJ2-1, the CDR3 gives the full variable domain: DGGITQSPKYLFRKEGQNVTLSCEQNLNHDAMYWYRQDPGQGLRLIYYSQIVNDFQKGDIAEGYSVSREKKESFPLTVTSAQKNPTAFYLCASSLTGFEYGNNEQFFGPGTRLTVL.

A single count supports this clone. The rearrangement links TRBV28 to TRBJ2-3; TRBD2 might be the D (5 bases). The V gene's germline CDR1 is MDHEN and CDR2 SYDVKM. Trimming removed 6 bases at V and 4 bases at J, with 14 bases between. The CDR3 has 14 residues. The CDR3 DNA is TGTGCCAGCAGCCTATTGAGTAGCGCAGATACGCAGTATTTT. Translated, it gives CASSLLSSADTQYF.

The CDR3 DNA reads TGCGCCAGCAGCCTTGGACTAGCGGGAGTAGTGGATGAGCAGTTCTTC. Translating gives CASSLGLAGVVDEQFF. This chain connects TRBV4-1 to TRBJ2-1; TRBD2 agrees at 13 bases. CDR1 is MGHRA, CDR2 YSYEKL, per germline. CDR3 size: 16 residues. V lost 4 bases and J lost 8; bases outside the gene matches: 8.

This sequence joins TRBV28 and TRBJ2-1; D may be TRBD1 or TRBD2 (6 bases each). The V and J ends lost 6 bases and 9 bases respectively, with 12 bases between them. CDR1 and CDR2 (germline): MDHEN, SYDVKM. The CDR3 consists of 12 residues. The CDR3 DNA sequence: TGTGCCAGCAGAGGGGGGCCTTTTGAGCAGTTCTTC. Its translation is CASRGGPFEQFF.

This chain links TRBV28 with TRBJ2-5, with TRBD1 identical over 9 bases. V gave up 6 bases and J gave up 1 base; unmatched junction bases: 6. Looked up from germline, CDR1 is MDHEN and CDR2 is SYDVKM. The CDR3 is made up of 15 amino acids. The CDR3 spells CASSSPGQGQETQYF. Here the CDR3 DNA reads TGTGCCAGCAGCTCTCCGGGACAGGGCCAAGAGACCCAGTACTTC.

The chain is built from TRBV18 and TRBJ2-5; 7 bases map to TRBD1. CDR1 KGHSH and CDR2 LQKENI come from the germline V gene. The CDR3 is made up of 16 amino acids. With V trimmed by 2 bases and J by 0 bases, 6 bases remained unmatched. CDR3 coding DNA: TGTGCCAGCTCACCAGTGGGACAGACTGACCAAGAGACCCAGTACTTC. Encoded protein: CASSPVGQTDQETQYF.

V usage is TRBV11-3 and J usage is TRBJ1-1, with D unclear. The CDR3 is 13 amino acids. The V gene's germline CDR1 is SGHNT and CDR2 YENEEA. V lost 1 base and J 1 base, leaving 4 bases between the germline ends. This CDR3 reads CASSLGKNTEAFF. Written as DNA, the CDR3 is TGTGCCAGCAGCTTAGGGAAGAACACTGAAGCTTTCTTT.